The present TCR beta chain was sequenced within a study of CD8 T cells in ankylosing spondylitis. Study-wide results and limits: Disease-associated clonotypes exhibited CD8+ identity and were relatively infrequent in peripheral blood. Researchers reportedly found disease-linked clones significantly enriched in matched ankylosing spondylitis synovial fluid. Typical of ankylosing spondylitis blood, it appeared, was a TCR beta motif of about eight highly homologous variants.

Each CDR3 protein is one row after TCRdb ran MiXCR on the 5' RACE reads. The top ten hold 6.5% to 7% of the sample, which has approximately 500,000 distinct CDR3 sequences, approximately 11% seen once. A note on this clonotype: What it binds is unknown.

The clonotype comes from a male donor with ankylosing spondylitis. Sample: blood, either unsorted or a sorted T cell fraction (not recorded which).

In nucleotides, the CDR3 is TGTGCCAGCAGACAACTAGCGGGAGCGGGTGATGAGCAGTTCTTC. Amino acids: CASRQLAGAGDEQFF. This chain uses TRBV12-3 or TRBV12-4 with TRBJ2-1; 11 bases map to TRBD2. The CDR3 runs 15 residues. With 6 bases clipped from V and 8 bases from J, the junction kept 9 bases outside the gene matches.